This is a list of T cell receptor beta chains from one sample in a study of cytomegalovirus exposure and HLA in healthy donors. Only in-frame clones appear in the TCRdb table, and some are missing; sequencing was by immunoSEQ multiplex PCR. The sample gives roughly 130,000 clones, almost 90% of which show up once; approximately 1.3% is in the top ten. Sample: PBMCs. Source of these receptors: a man aged 30-40 years in good health and CMV-seronegative. Each CDR3 is given with its conserved first and last residue. D genes are given only for firm matches. Rows may omit the clone size; those that give it use once, few, many or a size class.

j_gene: TRBJ2-5
v_gene: TRBV6-5
d_gene: TRBD2
abundance: -
CDR3nt: TGTGCCAGCAGTTACCTCCTAGCGGGAGCAGAGACCCAGTACTTC
CDR3aa: CASSYLLAGAETQYF

j_gene: TRBJ2-1
v_gene: TRBV7-2
d_gene: TRBD2
abundance: -
CDR3nt: TGTGCCAGCCTTGGTACTAGCGGGAAGAATGAGCAGTTCTTC
CDR3aa: CASLGTSGKNEQFF

j_gene: TRBJ1-4
v_gene: TRBV6-1
d_gene: -
abundance: -
CDR3nt: TGTGCCAGCAGTATACTAGGAGGCACTAATGAAAAACTGTTTTTT
CDR3aa: CASSILGGTNEKLFF

j_gene: TRBJ1-1
v_gene: TRBV2
d_gene: -
abundance: -
CDR3nt: TGTGCCAGCAGGATCACACTAAACAAGGGGCTCACTGAAGCTTTCTTT
CDR3aa: CASRITLNKGLTEAFF

j_gene: TRBJ2-3
v_gene: TRBV2
d_gene: TRBD2
abundance: few
CDR3nt: TGTGCCAGCAGCGAGGGGACTAGCGGGGATACGCAGTATTTT
CDR3aa: CASSEGTSGDTQYF

j_gene: TRBJ2-4
v_gene: TRBV2
d_gene: TRBD1
abundance: -
CDR3nt: TGTGCCAGCAATGGACAGGGACTAGCCAAAAACATTCAGTACTTC
CDR3aa: CASNGQGLAKNIQYF

j_gene: TRBJ2-7
v_gene: TRBV6-1
d_gene: -
abundance: few
CDR3nt: TGTGCCAGTTCCCCGGGACAGAGACTAGGCGAGCAGTACTTC
CDR3aa: CASSPGQRLGEQYF

j_gene: TRBJ2-4
v_gene: TRBV6-1
d_gene: TRBD1
abundance: -
CDR3nt: TGTGCCAGCAGTGAAGCCCCGGACAGGGTGGACATTCAGTACTTC
CDR3aa: CASSEAPDRVDIQYF

j_gene: TRBJ2-1
v_gene: TRBV29-1
d_gene: -
abundance: -
CDR3nt: TGCAGCGTTGAAGTCGGGTACGAAATGATGGAGCAGTTCTTC
CDR3aa: CSVEVGYEMMEQFF

j_gene: TRBJ2-7
v_gene: TRBV18
d_gene: -
abundance: once
CDR3nt: TGTGCCAGCTCACCCAATCAGGGGTCTACCGAGCAGTACTTC
CDR3aa: CASSPNQGSTEQYF

j_gene: TRBJ2-2
v_gene: TRBV7-2
d_gene: -
abundance: -
CDR3nt: TGTGCCAGCAGCTTCCAGAGGAGGGGAACCGGGGAGCTGTTTTTT
CDR3aa: CASSFQRRGTGELFF

j_gene: TRBJ2-2
v_gene: TRBV7-2
d_gene: TRBD2
abundance: -
CDR3nt: TGTGCCAGCAGCCCGGGACTAGCGGAGGCAGGGGAGCTGTTTTTT
CDR3aa: CASSPGLAEAGELFF

j_gene: TRBJ2-7
v_gene: TRBV2
d_gene: TRBD2
abundance: -
CDR3nt: TGTGCCAGCAGTGATTTAAGACTAGCGGGATTCGGAGGAGACGAGCAGTACTTC
CDR3aa: CASSDLRLAGFGGDEQYF

j_gene: TRBJ2-3
v_gene: TRBV9
d_gene: TRBD2
abundance: once
CDR3nt: TGTGCCAGCAGCGGGGGACCACGACTGCAGCGGGACTTCACAGATACGCAGTATTTT
CDR3aa: CASSGGPRLQRDFTDTQYF

j_gene: TRBJ2-7
v_gene: TRBV4-3
d_gene: TRBD1
abundance: -
CDR3nt: TGCGCCAGCAGCCAGGGGGACAGGGATTCCTACGAGCAGTACTTC
CDR3aa: CASSQGDRDSYEQYF

j_gene: TRBJ1-2
v_gene: TRBV5-1
d_gene: -
abundance: -
CDR3nt: TGCGCCAGCAGCTTGGATAACAGCTTTTATGGCTACACCTTC
CDR3aa: CASSLDNSFYGYTF

j_gene: TRBJ2-7
v_gene: TRBV4-1
d_gene: -
abundance: -
CDR3nt: TGCGCCAGCAGCCAAGAGAGGCGCGGTCCCTACGAGCAGTACTTC
CDR3aa: CASSQERRGPYEQYF

j_gene: TRBJ2-7
v_gene: TRBV7-5
d_gene: -
abundance: -
CDR3nt: TGTGTCAGAAGCTTATCAGGGGGCTGCTACGAGCAGTACTTC
CDR3aa: CVRSLSGGCYEQYF

j_gene: TRBJ2-1
v_gene: TRBV29-1
d_gene: TRBD1
abundance: -
CDR3nt: TGCAGCGCCCTAGGGACAGGGGGCTTCAATGAGCAGTTCTTC
CDR3aa: CSALGTGGFNEQFF

j_gene: TRBJ2-1
v_gene: TRBV5-6
d_gene: TRBD1
abundance: -
CDR3nt: TGTGCCAGCAGCTTGGGACAGGGGGCGTCCAATGAGCAGTTCTTC
CDR3aa: CASSLGQGASNEQFF

j_gene: TRBJ2-3
v_gene: TRBV7-9
d_gene: -
abundance: -
CDR3nt: TGTGCCAGCAGCTCTCTTAGCACAGATACGCAGTATTTT
CDR3aa: CASSSLSTDTQYF

j_gene: TRBJ2-7
v_gene: TRBV5-1
d_gene: TRBD1
abundance: -
CDR3nt: TGCGCCAGCGGGTCAAGGGGGCCTTCCTACGAGCAGTACTTC
CDR3aa: CASGSRGPSYEQYF

j_gene: TRBJ1-5
v_gene: TRBV19
d_gene: TRBD1
abundance: -
CDR3nt: TGTGCCAGTAGTACCGGGGACAGGGCGGATCAGCCCCAGCATTTT
CDR3aa: CASSTGDRADQPQHF

j_gene: TRBJ2-7
v_gene: TRBV4-1
d_gene: TRBD1
abundance: -
CDR3nt: TGCGCCAGCAGCCTCGACCCGGGACAGTTTTACGAGCAGTACTTC
CDR3aa: CASSLDPGQFYEQYF

j_gene: TRBJ1-5
v_gene: TRBV6-5
d_gene: -
abundance: -
CDR3nt: TGTGCCACGACGGTCGGGGGGAATCAGCCCCAGCATTTT
CDR3aa: CATTVGGNQPQHF

j_gene: TRBJ2-7
v_gene: TRBV5-5
d_gene: -
abundance: -
CDR3nt: TGTGCCAGCAGCACAGGTGCTTACTACGAGCAGTACTTC
CDR3aa: CASSTGAYYEQYF

j_gene: TRBJ2-4
v_gene: TRBV4-3
d_gene: TRBD2
abundance: -
CDR3nt: TGCGCCAGCAGCTCTAGCGGGATTAACATTCAGTACTTC
CDR3aa: CASSSSGINIQYF

j_gene: TRBJ2-7
v_gene: TRBV6-6
d_gene: TRBD1
abundance: -
CDR3nt: TGTGCCAGCAGGCCATCGACAGGGACGGGCTACGAGCAGTACTTC
CDR3aa: CASRPSTGTGYEQYF

j_gene: TRBJ2-1
v_gene: TRBV11-2
d_gene: TRBD1
abundance: -
CDR3nt: TGTGCCAGCAGATCATGGACAGGACCTTACAATGAGCAGTTCTTC
CDR3aa: CASRSWTGPYNEQFF

j_gene: TRBJ1-6
v_gene: TRBV15
d_gene: -
abundance: -
CDR3nt: TGTGCCACCAGCAGAGACGAGGGACATAGAGTAATAAATTCACCCCTCCACTTT
CDR3aa: CATSRDEGHRVINSPLHF

j_gene: TRBJ1-3
v_gene: TRBV7-9
d_gene: TRBD1
abundance: -
CDR3nt: TGTGCCAGCAGGTCGGGACAGCTGAGCTCTGGAAACACCATATATTTT
CDR3aa: CASRSGQLSSGNTIYF

j_gene: TRBJ1-2
v_gene: TRBV14
d_gene: TRBD1
abundance: -
CDR3nt: TGTGCCAGCAGCCGGGACAGGGATTCGGCTAACTATGGCTACACCTTC
CDR3aa: CASSRDRDSANYGYTF

j_gene: TRBJ2-1
v_gene: TRBV5-1
d_gene: -
abundance: -
CDR3nt: TGCGCCAGCAGCTTGGGCCGGGATCTCAATGAGCAGTTCTTC
CDR3aa: CASSLGRDLNEQFF

j_gene: TRBJ1-3
v_gene: TRBV4-3
d_gene: -
abundance: -
CDR3nt: TGCGCCAGCAGCCAAGATCGGGAATCCGGAAACACCATATATTTT
CDR3aa: CASSQDRESGNTIYF

j_gene: TRBJ1-5
v_gene: TRBV7-2
d_gene: TRBD1
abundance: -
CDR3nt: TGTGCCAGCAGCTTCGGACAGGGGAAGTATCAGCCCCAGCATTTT
CDR3aa: CASSFGQGKYQPQHF

j_gene: TRBJ2-3
v_gene: TRBV2
d_gene: -
abundance: -
CDR3nt: TGTGCCAGCAGGAAGCCCCGCATGCCGGAGCCTAGCACAGATACGCAGTATTTT
CDR3aa: CASRKPRMPEPSTDTQYF

j_gene: TRBJ2-5
v_gene: TRBV27
d_gene: -
abundance: -
CDR3nt: TGTGCCAGCGGTTGGAGGGAAGAGACCCAGTACTTC
CDR3aa: CASGWREETQYF

j_gene: TRBJ2-7
v_gene: TRBV6-1
d_gene: TRBD2
abundance: -
CDR3nt: TGTGCCAGCCAGACTAGCGGTTCCTACGAGCAGTACTTC
CDR3aa: CASQTSGSYEQYF

j_gene: TRBJ1-3
v_gene: TRBV30
d_gene: -
abundance: -
CDR3nt: TGTGCCTGGAGTTCCCCTCGTAATTATGGAAACACCATATATTTT
CDR3aa: CAWSSPRNYGNTIYF

j_gene: TRBJ1-1
v_gene: TRBV2
d_gene: TRBD1
abundance: -
CDR3nt: TGTGCCAGCAGGACAAAGACAGGGTGGTATACTGAAGCTTTCTTT
CDR3aa: CASRTKTGWYTEAFF

j_gene: TRBJ2-3
v_gene: TRBV9
d_gene: TRBD2
abundance: -
CDR3nt: TGTGCCAGCAGCGTAGGGACTAGCACGCAGTATTTT
CDR3aa: CASSVGTSTQYF

j_gene: TRBJ2-7
v_gene: TRBV10-2
d_gene: -
abundance: few
CDR3nt: TGCGCCAGCAGTGAATCCGCAGGGGAATACTACGAGCAGTACTTC
CDR3aa: CASSESAGEYYEQYF